Described below is a single TCR beta chain sequence and its context. Antigen: not known. An Oncomine TCR Beta short-read assay was used to sequence the DNA from cultured CD4+ T cells. TCRdb fed the PCR reads into MiXCR, producing one record per CDR3 protein. Here the sample spans several thousand distinct CDR3 sequences, roughly two fifths being singletons. Regarding treatment: approximately nine-day PBMC culture with coronavirus spike peptide pools or control peptides (ViraFEST assay). Ahead of the COVID-19 pandemic (2011-2018), the CD4+ T cells of the unexposed donor were collected. The ViraFEST method relied on peptide pools to expand antigen-specific T cells, followed by TCR sequencing. The CDR3 covers 14 residues. Germline CDR1 and CDR2: MNHEY and SVGAGI. Trimming removed 2 bases from V and 7 bases from J; junction bases left unmatched: 2. This record belongs to a study of vaccination and CD4 T cells after COVID-19. Overall study: Post-vaccine specimens were obtained a median around 79 days after dose two (range 14 to 241).

This receptor was taken from a human donor in good health. The sample comprised CD4+ T cells from blood, cultured in vitro. The chain carries TRBV6-5 and TRBJ1-6, with 7 bases that match TRBD1. CDR3: CASSYDRENSPLHF. The DNA for the CDR3 is TGTGCCAGCAGTTACGACAGGGAGAATTCACCCCTCCACTTT.